These 15 T cell receptor beta chains were sequenced from one sample in a study of CD8 T cells in ankylosing spondylitis. TCRdb re-derived calls from the 5' RACE reads in MiXCR, one entry per CDR3 protein. Among roughly 230,000 distinct CDR3 sequences, 8% to 9% were seen once, and the ten largest hold 4.8%. Material: blood, either unsorted or a sorted T cell fraction (not recorded which). These TCRs come from a female donor with ankylosing spondylitis or in good health (not recorded which).

Ten or more counts support this clonotype. The rearrangement joins TRBV19 to TRBJ2-7; D might be TRBD1 (6 bases). Germline lookup yields CDR1 LNHDA and CDR2 SQIVND (reference sequence). The CDR3 extends over 13 amino acids. The germline V and J ends were trimmed by 10 bases and 4 bases, with 17 bases remaining between them. For the CDR3, the DNA is TGTGCCACCAGCAGGGGCCGACAATACGAGCAGTACTTC. The encoded protein is CATSRGRQYEQYF.

The J gene is TRBJ2-5, the V gene TRBV7-2; no reliable D call. Trimming took 0 bases from V and 0 from J, leaving 5 bases between them. Germline V gene data show CDR1 as SGHTA and CDR2 as FQGNSA. The CDR3 contains 14 residues. CDR3 DNA: TGTGCCAGCAGCTTAGCCAGACACCAAGAGACCCAGTACTTC. As protein: CASSLARHQETQYF.

As concerns this clonotype: A much larger clone differs by one base, so this may be a read error. This chain connects TRBV20-1 to TRBJ2-1; 10 bases map to TRBD2. Germline loops: CDR1 DFQATT, CDR2 SNEGSKA (reference sequence). Unmatched junction bases numbered 22, after V lost 5 bases and J lost 9 bases. This CDR3 comprises 18 residues. CDR3 coding DNA: TGCAGTGCTCCCCCCCCTTTTAGCGGGGGGACGGTAAGCGGTGAGCAGTTCTTC. This codes for CSAPPPFSGGTVSGEQFF.

This clonotype was seen more than once but under ten times. The rearrangement links TRBV28 to TRBJ2-1, with TRBD2 identical over 8 bases. The CDR3 loop spans 16 amino acids. J was trimmed by 0 bases and V by 5 bases; bases with no gene match: 6. Germline values: CDR1 MDHEN, CDR2 SYDVKM. The CDR3 region is CASSDTSGSSYNEQFF. Written as DNA, the CDR3 is TGTGCCAGCAGTGACACTAGCGGAAGCTCCTACAATGAGCAGTTCTTC.

This clonotype was detected ten times or more. The CDR3 nucleotides read TGCGCCAGCAGCTTAGGACTAGATGAGCAGTTCTTC. Protein product: CASSLGLDEQFF. The chain combines TRBV5-1 with TRBJ2-1, with TRBD2 matching 7 bases. In germline, CDR1 is SGHRS, CDR2 YFSETQ. The CDR3 length is 12 residues. V was pared by 2 bases and J by 8 bases, with 1 base of the junction left unmatched.

Only a few counts were recorded for this clonotype. A much larger clone lies one base from this, so it may be a read error. The chain combines TRBV15 with TRBJ2-1, with 10 bases identical to TRBD2. CDR1 and CDR2 from the germline V gene are LNHNV and YYDKDF (reference sequence). The CDR3 spans 16 residues. The CDR3 is CTTSTNSGRSYNEQFF. The CDR3 nucleotides are TGTACCACCAGCACGAATAGCGGGAGGTCTTACAATGAGCAGTTCTTC.

This clonotype was detected many times. V and J are TRBV12-3 or TRBV12-4 and TRBJ1-2; D not resolved. This CDR3 is built from 14 residues. Trimming left V 1 base short and J 8 bases short, with 14 bases between. CDR3 region: CASSLGRLGGGYTF. CDR3 coding DNA: TGTGCCAGCAGTTTAGGCAGGCTTGGAGGAGGCTACACCTTC.

In this sample, this clonotype turned up many times. The rearrangement uses TRBV14 and TRBJ2-7, with no clear D. Trimming removed 2 bases from V and 0 bases from J, with 14 bases in between. The CDR3 is made up of 16 amino acids. Germline CDR1 SGHDN, CDR2 FVKESK. CDR3 in amino acids: CASSQRYGWASYEQYF. The CDR3 bases are TGTGCCAGCAGCCAAAGGTACGGATGGGCCTCCTACGAGCAGTACTTC.

Many counts were recorded for this clonotype. The CDR3 spells CSARASDNEQFF. CDR3 in DNA: TGCAGTGCTCGGGCCTCGGACAATGAGCAGTTCTTC. The chain uses TRBV20-1 and TRBJ2-1; D call uncertain. Germline CDR1 and CDR2: DFQATT and SNEGSKA (reference sequence). V was shortened by 5 bases and J by 5 bases, with 10 bases between the two germline ends. The CDR3 extends over 12 amino acids.

This clonotype showed up many times. The chain is built from TRBV10-3 and TRBJ1-4, with D hard to call. The length of the CDR3 is 15 residues. The V end lost 6 bases, the J end lost 2 bases, and 13 bases lay between the germline ends. Germline CDR1 reads ENHRY; CDR2 reads SYGVKD. This CDR3 reads CAISPEGLTNEKLFF. For the CDR3, the DNA is TGTGCCATCAGCCCCGAAGGGCTCACTAATGAAAAACTGTTTTTT.

In its sample, this clonotype was seen a few times. The rearrangement links TRBV12-5 to TRBJ1-1; 7 positions agree with TRBD1. CDR3 length: 13 residues. Germline assignment: CDR1 LGHNT and CDR2 FRNRAP. Losses at the gene ends were 8 bases for V and 5 bases for J; bases not matched to a gene: 8. In DNA form, the CDR3 reads TGTGCTAGTCCTACAGGGGCAGGGACTGAAGCTTTCTTT. It translates to CASPTGAGTEAFF.

This chain connects TRBV11-1 to TRBJ2-1; D gene uncertain. CDR3 length: 18 amino acids. V shed 4 bases and J shed 7 bases, with 26 bases lying between them. Germline V gives CDR1 SGHAT, CDR2 FQDESV (reference sequence). CDR3 DNA: TGTGCCAGCAGCTACCCGTCTTACAAACTACTCCTGTGGAATGAGCAGTTCTTC. Translating gives CASSYPSYKLLLWNEQFF.

This clonotype has at least ten counts. The gene calls are TRBV6-6 and TRBJ1-5; D is undetermined. The V and J ends lost 7 bases and 7 bases respectively, with 14 bases between them. From germline, CDR1 is MNHNY and CDR2 SVGAGI (reference sequence). This CDR3 contains 13 residues. Here the CDR3 DNA reads TGTGCCAGCACGTGGGGAAGGCACCAGCCCCAGCATTTT. Translated, it gives CASTWGRHQPQHF.

This clonotype was found many times. The gene calls are TRBV20-1 and TRBJ1-1, with a possible D match to TRBD1 (5 bases). Germline CDR1 reads DFQATT; CDR2 reads SNEGSKA (reference sequence). This CDR3 is 15 amino acids long. Deletions cut 3 bases from V and 3 bases from J, with 17 bases between. CDR3 bases: TGCAGTGCTAGGAGATGGGCTCAAGGGGACACTGAAGCTTTCTTT. Translated, it gives CSARRWAQGDTEAFF.

This clonotype occurred many times. V gene TRBV20-1 combines with J gene TRBJ2-1; D is perhaps TRBD2 (5 bases). The ends were cut back, 3 bases at V and 8 bases at J, with 17 bases in the middle. Per the germline V gene, CDR1 is DFQATT and CDR2 is SNEGSKA (reference sequence). The CDR3 sequence is 14 residues long. As DNA, the CDR3 is TGCAGTGCTAGCGTAGGGAGAGGGATCGATGAGCAGTTCTTC. It yields the protein CSASVGRGIDEQFF.